This TCR beta chain was observed in a study of long-term antiretroviral therapy in people with HIV. Notes on the study in general: Clones showing expansion before ART dominated the repertoire at all time points.

The run of the v3.0 immunoSEQ assay was at survey level. Assay: immunoSEQ multiplex PCR; the TCRdb copy retains only in-frame clones and omits some. The data show around 30,000 clones, with approximately 94% seen just once and roughly 2.5% held by the top ten. Each contributor possessed a minimum of one pre-ART and a minimum of two post-ART PBMC samples. Cryopreserved PBMC samples of about 1-10 million cells were used for DNA extraction. Concerning this clone itself: Its matching antigen is unknown.

V dropped 5 bases and J dropped 5 bases, with 9 bases sitting between them. CDR1 and CDR2 (germline): SGHTA, FQGNSA. The CDR3 contains 12 residues. Sequences were derived from unsorted PBMCs, sampled around 7.4 years after starting antiretroviral therapy. The TCR was taken from a man in his fifties with HIV. The rearrangement joins TRBV7-2 to TRBJ1-1; no definite D call. CDR3 sequence: CASSLLLTEAFF. In DNA form, the CDR3 reads TGTGCCAGCAGCCTCCTCTTGACTGAAGCTTTCTTT. The whole variable domain, remainder taken from reference TRBV7-2 and TRBJ1-1, is GAGVSQSPSNKVTEKGKDVELRCDPISGHTALYWYRQSLGQGLEFLIYFQGNSAPDKSGLPSDRFSAERTGGSVSTLTIQRTQQEDSAVYLCASSLLLTEAFFGQGTRLTVV.